This is a list of T cell receptor beta chains from one sample in a study of T cell responses to AZD1222 COVID-19 vaccine. Assay used: immunoSEQ multiplex PCR; TCRdb lists only in-frame clones, some missing. The sample has about 200,000 clones, over 85% seen once. The source was peripheral blood, collected 28 days after the second dose of the MenACWY control vaccine. These receptors were obtained from an adult who received the MenACWY meningococcal vaccine as a control. Each CDR3 is given with its conserved first and last residue. A D gene is named only where the DNA matches it firmly. Only some rows state a clone size, as once, few, many or a class for expanded clones.

DNA	CDR3	V	D	J	size
TGTGCCAGTAGTATAGTAGCGACAGCGCCCGTCGGCTATGGCTACACCTTC	CASSIVATAPVGYGYTF	TRBV19	.	TRBJ1-2	few
TGTGCCAGCAAAACGGCCGTAGCTACCACAGGCTTGACCGGGGAGCTGTTTTTT	CASKTAVATTGLTGELFF	TRBV21-1	.	TRBJ2-2	.
TGCAGCGTCCAAGGGGGCGTAATAACTGAGCAGTTCTTC	CSVQGGVITEQFF	TRBV29-1	TRBD1	TRBJ2-1	.
TGTGCCAGCAGCCAAGATGACCAGGGGGTCCGCTACACCTTC	CASSQDDQGVRYTF	TRBV4-2	TRBD1	TRBJ1-2	.
TGTGCCAGCTCCCTGACAGGGGGCTCTGGAAACACCATATATTTT	CASSLTGGSGNTIYF	TRBV18	TRBD1	TRBJ1-3	once
TGTGCCTCAGCCCCGGGCACAGGGGGCACTGAGACCCAGTACTTC	CASAPGTGGTETQYF	TRBV30	TRBD1	TRBJ2-5	.
TGTGCCAGCAGCTTAGAACTAGCGCTAGAGACCCAGTACTTC	CASSLELALETQYF	TRBV7-2	TRBD2	TRBJ2-5	once
TGCGCCAGCAGTGGTAAACAGGGGGCGGATAATTCACCCCTCCACTTT	CASSGKQGADNSPLHF	TRBV10-2	TRBD1	TRBJ1-6	.
TGTGCCAGCAGTTTAAGTAGCTCCTATAATTCACCCCTCCACTTT	CASSLSSSYNSPLHF	TRBV28	.	TRBJ1-6	.
TGTGCCAGTAGGACTAGCGGGCGGAACAATGAGCAGTTCTTC	CASRTSGRNNEQFF	TRBV19	TRBD2	TRBJ2-1	.
TGTGCCAGCAGTTTTCAATACAATCAGCCCCAGCATTTT	CASSFQYNQPQHF	TRBV27	.	TRBJ1-5	.
TGCGCCAGCAGCTCCGGGACAGGGACCTACAATGAGCAGTTCTTC	CASSSGTGTYNEQFF	TRBV5-1	TRBD1	TRBJ2-1	.
TGTGCCAGCAGCCAAGCGGTTAATAGCTACGAGCAGTACTTC	CASSQAVNSYEQYF	TRBV3-1/TRBV3-2	.	TRBJ2-7	.
TGTGCCTCGAAGGGAGGATCCGTCGACGAGCAGTACTTC	CASKGGSVDEQYF	TRBV10-3	.	TRBJ2-7	.
TGTGCCAGGCAATCAGGGGCACCAAATAGCAATCAGCCCCAGCATTTT	CARQSGAPNSNQPQHF	TRBV27	.	TRBJ1-5	.
TGTGCCAGCAGAGAGGGACATATCGGAAACACCATATATTTT	CASREGHIGNTIYF	TRBV28	.	TRBJ1-3	.
TGTGCCAGCAGCATAAGTCTTACCGGGGAGCTGTTTTTT	CASSISLTGELFF	TRBV11-3	.	TRBJ2-2	once
TGCGCCAGCAGCCAAGGTCCGGGGGTCTACAATGAGCAGTTCTTC	CASSQGPGVYNEQFF	TRBV4-1	.	TRBJ2-1	.
TGTGCCAGCAGCCCAAACATGACAGGGTTCGACTATGGCTACACCTTC	CASSPNMTGFDYGYTF	TRBV7-9	TRBD1	TRBJ1-2	.
TGTGCCAGCAGCTTGGTCAGCGCGAACACCGGGGAGCTGTTTTTT	CASSLVSANTGELFF	TRBV7-8	.	TRBJ2-2	.
TGTGCCAGCAGCTTAAATTCTGTCGGGAGCGCAGATACGCAGTATTTT	CASSLNSVGSADTQYF	TRBV7-3	.	TRBJ2-3	.
TGCAGCGTTGCAGTCGTCAGCAATTACGAGCAGTACTTC	CSVAVVSNYEQYF	TRBV29-1	.	TRBJ2-7	.
TGCAGCGTTGTGGGGGCAGATACGCAGTATTTT	CSVVGADTQYF	TRBV29-1	.	TRBJ2-3	.
TGTGCCAGCAGCACCGGACTAGCGGGACCCCATGAGCAGTTCTTC	CASSTGLAGPHEQFF	TRBV7-9	TRBD2	TRBJ2-1	once
TGCGCCAGCAGTGAAAACAGGCGTACCGATGGCTACACCTTC	CASSENRRTDGYTF	TRBV10-2	.	TRBJ1-2	.
TGTGCCAGCTCGGATTCGAGGTTGTCGATCCATGGCTACACCTTC	CASSDSRLSIHGYTF	TRBV19	.	TRBJ1-2	.
TGTGCCAGCTCACCAGGGGACAGAGTCTATGGCTACACCTTC	CASSPGDRVYGYTF	TRBV18	TRBD1	TRBJ1-2	.